Below, one TCR beta chain is given with its context. The entry originates in a study of cytomegalovirus exposure and HLA in healthy donors. Study-level background: Prior work identified 120 million or so unique TCR beta sequences in 150 million to 200 million T cells.

The J segment lost 1 base and the V segment lost 10 bases, leaving 23 bases of the junction unmatched. Germline V gives CDR1 LNHDA, CDR2 SQIVND (reference sequence). CDR3 length: 19 residues. The PCR used 60 Vbeta and 13 Jbeta primers. Here immunoSEQ multiplex PCR was the method, and the copy in TCRdb shows in-frame clones only, minus some. The sample has approximately 150,000 clones, about 70% seen once; the top ten hold less than 3.5%. This sequence joins TRBV19 and TRBJ2-7; TRBD1 matches at 9 bases. The source of this sequence is a woman aged 35 to 49 in good health and CMV-seropositive. Sequenced sample: PBMCs. Here the CDR3 DNA reads TGTGCCACCCAAACATCAACGGGGGCCACAGGGGGCAAATCCTACGAGCAGTACTTC. Amino acid sequence: CATQTSTGATGGKSYEQYF.